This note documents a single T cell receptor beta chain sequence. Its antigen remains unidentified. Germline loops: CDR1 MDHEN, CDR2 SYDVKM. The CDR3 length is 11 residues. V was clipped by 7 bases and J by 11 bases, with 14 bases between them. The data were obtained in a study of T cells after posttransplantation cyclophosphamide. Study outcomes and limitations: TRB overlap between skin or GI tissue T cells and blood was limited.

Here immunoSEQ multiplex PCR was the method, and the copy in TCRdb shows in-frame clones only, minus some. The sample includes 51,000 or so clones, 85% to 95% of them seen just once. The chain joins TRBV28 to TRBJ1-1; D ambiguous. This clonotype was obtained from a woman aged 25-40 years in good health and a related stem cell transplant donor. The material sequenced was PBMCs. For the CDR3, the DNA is TGTGCCAGCAACACGGGTCTTGAGGCTTTCTTT. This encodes CASNTGLEAFF.